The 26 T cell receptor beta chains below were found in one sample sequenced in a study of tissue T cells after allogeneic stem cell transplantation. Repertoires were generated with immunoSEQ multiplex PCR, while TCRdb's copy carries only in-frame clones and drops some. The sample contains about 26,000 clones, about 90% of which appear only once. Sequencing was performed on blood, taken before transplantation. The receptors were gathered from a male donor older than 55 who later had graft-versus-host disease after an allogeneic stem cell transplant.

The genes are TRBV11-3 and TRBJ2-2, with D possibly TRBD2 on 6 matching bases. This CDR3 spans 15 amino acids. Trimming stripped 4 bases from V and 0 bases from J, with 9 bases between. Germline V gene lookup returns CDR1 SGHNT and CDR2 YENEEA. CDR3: CASSSAGPNTGELFF. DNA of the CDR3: TGTGCCAGCAGCTCAGCGGGCCCGAACACCGGGGAGCTGTTTTTT.

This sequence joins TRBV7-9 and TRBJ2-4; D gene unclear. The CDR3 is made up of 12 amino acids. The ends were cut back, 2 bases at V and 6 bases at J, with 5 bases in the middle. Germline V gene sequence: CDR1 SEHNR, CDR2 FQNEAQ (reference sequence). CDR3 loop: CASSLIANIQYF. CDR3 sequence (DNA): TGTGCCAGCAGCTTAATAGCAAACATTCAGTACTTC.

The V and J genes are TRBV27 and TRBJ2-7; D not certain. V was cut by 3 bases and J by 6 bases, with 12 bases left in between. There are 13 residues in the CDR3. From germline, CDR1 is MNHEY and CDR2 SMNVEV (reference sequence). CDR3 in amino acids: CASSFSSPFEQYF. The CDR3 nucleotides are TGTGCCAGCAGTTTCTCGTCCCCCTTCGAGCAGTACTTC.

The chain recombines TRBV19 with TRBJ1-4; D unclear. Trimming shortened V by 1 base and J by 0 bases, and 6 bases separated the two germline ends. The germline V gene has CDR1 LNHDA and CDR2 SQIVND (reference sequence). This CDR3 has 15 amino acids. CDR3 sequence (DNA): TGTGCCAGTAGTATAGGTACTACAACTAATGAAAAACTGTTTTTT. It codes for CASSIGTTTNEKLFF.

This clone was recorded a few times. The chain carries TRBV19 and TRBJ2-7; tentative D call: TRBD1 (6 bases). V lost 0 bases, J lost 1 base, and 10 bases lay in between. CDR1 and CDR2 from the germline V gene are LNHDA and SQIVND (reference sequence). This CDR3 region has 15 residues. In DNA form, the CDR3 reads TGTGCCAGTAGTATAGAAGGACAGCTGTCCTACGAGCAGTACTTC. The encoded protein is CASSIEGQLSYEQYF.

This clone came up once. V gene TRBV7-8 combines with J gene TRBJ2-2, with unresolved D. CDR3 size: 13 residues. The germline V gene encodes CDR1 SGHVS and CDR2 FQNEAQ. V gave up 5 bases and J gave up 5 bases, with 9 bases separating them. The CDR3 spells CASSKSGTGELFF. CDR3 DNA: TGTGCCAGCAGCAAGAGTGGGACCGGGGAGCTGTTTTTT.

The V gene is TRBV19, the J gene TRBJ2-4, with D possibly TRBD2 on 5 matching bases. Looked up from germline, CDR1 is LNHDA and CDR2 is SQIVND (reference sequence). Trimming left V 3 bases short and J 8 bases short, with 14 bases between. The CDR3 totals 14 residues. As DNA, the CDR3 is TGTGCCAGTAGTATTGAAGGGAAAGCGGACATTCAGTACTTC. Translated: CASSIEGKADIQYF. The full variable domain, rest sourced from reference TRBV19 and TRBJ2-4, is DGGITQSPKYLFRKEGQNVTLSCEQNLNHDAMYWYRQDPGQGLRLIYYSQIVNDFQKGDIAEGYSVSREKKESFPLTVTSAQKNPTAFYLCASSIEGKADIQYFGAGTRLSVL.

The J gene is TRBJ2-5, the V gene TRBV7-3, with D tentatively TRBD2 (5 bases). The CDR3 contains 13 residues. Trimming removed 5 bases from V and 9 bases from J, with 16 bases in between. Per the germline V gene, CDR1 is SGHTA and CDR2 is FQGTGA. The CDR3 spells CASSPPGGWSQYF. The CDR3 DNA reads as TGTGCCAGCAGCCCTCCTGGCGGGTGGTCCCAGTACTTC. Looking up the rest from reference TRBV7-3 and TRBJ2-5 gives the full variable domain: GAGVSQTPSNKVTEKGKYVELRCDPISGHTALYWYRQSLGQGPEFLIYFQGTGAADDSGLPNDRFFAVRPEGSVSTLKIQRTERGDSAVYLCASSPPGGWSQYFGPGTRLLVL.

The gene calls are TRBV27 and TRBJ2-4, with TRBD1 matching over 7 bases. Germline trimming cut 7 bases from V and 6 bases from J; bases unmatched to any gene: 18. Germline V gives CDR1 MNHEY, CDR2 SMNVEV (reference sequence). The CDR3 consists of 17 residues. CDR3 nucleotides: TGTGCCAGCATCCGGACAGGAAGTCTCCCCTTTTTAAACATTCAGTACTTC. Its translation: CASIRTGSLPFLNIQYF.

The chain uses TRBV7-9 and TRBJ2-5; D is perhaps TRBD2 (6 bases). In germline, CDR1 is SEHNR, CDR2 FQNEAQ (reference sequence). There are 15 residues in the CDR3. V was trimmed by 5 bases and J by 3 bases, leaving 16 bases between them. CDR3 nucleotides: TGTGCCAGCAGCCATGATATCGGGGGAGAAGAGACCCAGTACTTC. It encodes CASSHDIGGEETQYF.

The CDR3 DNA sequence: TGTGCCAGTAGCGAAACCGGGACGGCCATCAATCAGCCCCAGCATTTT. It specifies CASSETGTAINQPQHF. The rearrangement joins TRBV19 to TRBJ1-5, with a tentative D call TRBD1 (5 bases). V was clipped by 6 bases and J by 3 bases, with 18 bases between them. The CDR3 is 16 amino acids. CDR1 LNHDA and CDR2 SQIVND come from the germline V gene (reference sequence).

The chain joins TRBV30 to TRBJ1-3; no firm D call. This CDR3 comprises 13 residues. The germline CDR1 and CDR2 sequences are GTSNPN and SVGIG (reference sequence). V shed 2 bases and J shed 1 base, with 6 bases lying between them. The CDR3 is CAWSRESGNTIYF. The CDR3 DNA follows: TGTGCCTGGAGTCGGGAGTCTGGAAACACCATATATTTT.

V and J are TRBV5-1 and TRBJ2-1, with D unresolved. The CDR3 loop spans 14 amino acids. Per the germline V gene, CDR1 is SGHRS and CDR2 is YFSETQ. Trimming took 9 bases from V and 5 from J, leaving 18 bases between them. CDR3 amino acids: CATNAGVMDNEQFF. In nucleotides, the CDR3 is TGCGCCACCAATGCTGGGGTAATGGACAATGAGCAGTTCTTC.

The CDR3 sequence: CASRRGQGAIRYTF. CDR3 nucleotide sequence: TGTGCAAGTCGCCGGGGACAGGGGGCGATTCGTTACACCTTC. This chain connects TRBV12-2 to TRBJ1-2; TRBD1, the D gene given by the table, was not confirmed from the DNA. TRBV12-2 has pseudogene status. This CDR3 has 14 amino acids.

The CDR3 spells CASSEIFTDTQYF. The CDR3 DNA follows: TGTGCCAGCAGTGAAATCTTCACAGATACGCAGTATTTT. The rearrangement links TRBV25-1 to TRBJ2-3; D gene ambiguous. The CDR3 runs 13 residues. Trimming stripped 2 bases from V and 2 bases from J, with 5 bases between. Germline values: CDR1 MGHDK, CDR2 SYGVNS.

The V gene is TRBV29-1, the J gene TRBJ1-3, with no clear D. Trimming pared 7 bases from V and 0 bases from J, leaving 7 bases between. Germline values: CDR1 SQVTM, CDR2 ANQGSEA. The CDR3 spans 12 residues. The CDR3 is CSAINSGNTIYF. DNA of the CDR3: TGCAGCGCCATAAACTCTGGAAACACCATATATTTT.

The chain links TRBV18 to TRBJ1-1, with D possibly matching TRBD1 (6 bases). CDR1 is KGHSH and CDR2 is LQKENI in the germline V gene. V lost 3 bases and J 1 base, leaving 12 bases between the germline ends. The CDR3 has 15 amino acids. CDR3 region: CASSPPAGENTEAFF. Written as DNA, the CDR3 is TGTGCCAGCTCACCGCCGGCAGGGGAGAACACTGAAGCTTTCTTT.

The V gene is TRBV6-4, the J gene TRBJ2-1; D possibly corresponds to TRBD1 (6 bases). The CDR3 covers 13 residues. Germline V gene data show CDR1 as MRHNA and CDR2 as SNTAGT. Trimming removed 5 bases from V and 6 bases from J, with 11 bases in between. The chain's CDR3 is CASSSGRGNEQFF. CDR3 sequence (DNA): TGTGCCAGCAGTTCAGGCAGGGGCAATGAGCAGTTCTTC.

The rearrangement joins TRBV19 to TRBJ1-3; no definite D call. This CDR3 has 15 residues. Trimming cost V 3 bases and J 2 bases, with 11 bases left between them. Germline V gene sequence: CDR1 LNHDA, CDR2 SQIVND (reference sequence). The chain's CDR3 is CASSIPGNPGNTIYF. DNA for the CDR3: TGTGCCAGTAGTATCCCGGGGAACCCTGGAAACACCATATATTTT. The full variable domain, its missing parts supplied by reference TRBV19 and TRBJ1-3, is DGGITQSPKYLFRKEGQNVTLSCEQNLNHDAMYWYRQDPGQGLRLIYYSQIVNDFQKGDIAEGYSVSREKKESFPLTVTSAQKNPTAFYLCASSIPGNPGNTIYFGEGSWLTVV.

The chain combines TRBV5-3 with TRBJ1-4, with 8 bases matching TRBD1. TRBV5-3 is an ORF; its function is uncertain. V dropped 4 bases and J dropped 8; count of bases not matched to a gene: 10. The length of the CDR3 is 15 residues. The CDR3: CARSNQDREGEKLFF. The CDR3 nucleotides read TGTGCCAGAAGCAACCAGGACAGGGAAGGGGAAAAACTGTTTTTT.

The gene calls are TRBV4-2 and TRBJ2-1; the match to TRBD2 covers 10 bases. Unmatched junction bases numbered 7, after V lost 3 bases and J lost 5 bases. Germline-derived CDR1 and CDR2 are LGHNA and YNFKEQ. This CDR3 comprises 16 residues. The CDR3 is CASSHPLAGRNNEQFF. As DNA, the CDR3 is TGTGCCAGCAGCCACCCACTAGCGGGGAGAAACAATGAGCAGTTCTTC.

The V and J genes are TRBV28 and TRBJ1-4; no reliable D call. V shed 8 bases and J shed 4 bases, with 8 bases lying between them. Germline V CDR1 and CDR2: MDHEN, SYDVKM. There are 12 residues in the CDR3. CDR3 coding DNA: TGTGCCAGCCTCTCCGTTAATGAAAAACTGTTTTTT. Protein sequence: CASLSVNEKLFF.

CDR3 sequence (DNA): TGTGCCAGCAGCACTCGACTAGCGGGCACAGATACGCAGTATTTT. Encoded protein: CASSTRLAGTDTQYF. The rearrangement joins TRBV5-4 to TRBJ2-3, with TRBD2 matching 9 bases. This CDR3 comprises 15 residues. Germline loops: CDR1 SGHNT, CDR2 YYREEE (reference sequence). With 4 bases clipped from V and 1 base from J, the junction kept 4 bases outside the gene matches.

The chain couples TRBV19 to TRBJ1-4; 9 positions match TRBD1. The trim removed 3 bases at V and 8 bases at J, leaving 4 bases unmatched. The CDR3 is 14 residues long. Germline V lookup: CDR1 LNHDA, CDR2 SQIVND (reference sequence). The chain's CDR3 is CASSMGTGWEKLFF. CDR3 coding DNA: TGTGCCAGTAGTATGGGGACAGGGTGGGAAAAACTGTTTTTT.

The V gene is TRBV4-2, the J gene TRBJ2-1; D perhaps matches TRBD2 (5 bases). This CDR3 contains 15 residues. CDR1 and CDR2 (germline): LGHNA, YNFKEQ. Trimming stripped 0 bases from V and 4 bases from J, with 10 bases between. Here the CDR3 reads CASSQESGVYNEQFF. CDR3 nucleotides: TGTGCCAGCAGCCAAGAGAGCGGCGTTTACAATGAGCAGTTCTTC.

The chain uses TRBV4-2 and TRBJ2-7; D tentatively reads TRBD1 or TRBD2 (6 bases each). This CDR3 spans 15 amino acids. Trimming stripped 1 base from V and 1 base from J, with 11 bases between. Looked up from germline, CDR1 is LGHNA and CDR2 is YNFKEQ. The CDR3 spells CASSQAGASSYEQYF. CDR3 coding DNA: TGTGCCAGCAGCCAAGCGGGGGCTTCTTCCTACGAGCAGTACTTC.